Below, 10 T cell receptor beta chains from the same sample are listed, as sequenced in a study of tumor-infiltrating lymphocytes in oesophageal squamous cell carcinoma. TCRdb itself ran the PCR reads through MiXCR, one entry per CDR3 protein. The profile shows about 20,000 distinct CDR3 sequences, 42% of them singletons. Specimen: normal esophageal tissue next to the tumor. The receptors here all came from a female donor with esophageal squamous cell carcinoma.

A single count supports this clonotype. The chain uses TRBV12-3 or TRBV12-4 and TRBJ2-5; D not resolved. The V and J ends lost 6 bases and 1 base respectively, with 6 bases between them. The CDR3 loop spans 12 amino acids. The chain's CDR3 is CASSRLQETQYF. The CDR3 bases are TGTGCCAGCAGCCGCCTCCAAGAGACCCAGTACTTC.

The sample holds a few counts of this clonotype. In this CDR3 the conserved last residue, phenylalanine or tryptophan, is missing, so a read error is likely. No DNA is shown, since the ends of the CDR3 on it are uncertain; the CDR3 is the one TCRdb lists. The chain employs TRBV6-1 and TRBJ2-2; no DNA check was done on the table's D call, TRBD2. The CDR3 spans 10 residues, counting both ends. CDR1 and CDR2 (germline): MNHNS, SASEGT. CDR3: CASRRPGLVA.

This clonotype has just a few counts. This rearrangement joins TRBV7-6 to TRBJ2-5, with D uncertain. The assigned J gene may be wrong: the sequence end matches TRBJ2-1 better. The CDR3 loop spans 13 amino acids. The germline CDR1 and CDR2 sequences are SGHVS and FNYEAQ. CDR3 coding DNA: TGTGCCAGCAGCTTAGCCGACGGGAATGAGCAGTTCTTC. This codes for CASSLADGNEQFF.

V usage is TRBV7-4 and J usage is TRBJ2-7; a weak D match, TRBD1 (6 bases). CDR1 and CDR2 from the germline V gene are SGHVT and SQSDAQ. This CDR3 contains 16 residues. The germline V and J ends were trimmed by 1 base and 2 bases, with 15 bases remaining between them. The CDR3 DNA reads TGTGCCAGCAGCTTAGTTGGACAGAGTAGTACCTACGAGCAGTACTTC. The encoded protein is CASSLVGQSSTYEQYF. The whole variable domain, remainder taken from reference TRBV7-4 and TRBJ2-7, is GAGVSQSPRYKVAKRGRDVALRCDSISGHVTLYWYRQTLGQGSEVLTYSQSDAQRDKSGRPSGRFSAERPERSVSTLKIQRTEQGDSAVYLCASSLVGQSSTYEQYFGPGTRLTVT.

The chain combines TRBV7-2 with TRBJ2-7; D remains ambiguous. V was clipped by 5 bases and J by 6 bases, with 17 bases between them. There are 14 residues in the CDR3. Germline V gene lookup returns CDR1 SGHTA and CDR2 FQGNSA. Written as DNA, the CDR3 is TGTGCCAGCAGCGCCTCACTAAGTAGTGCCGAGCAGTACTTC. Its translation: CASSASLSSAEQYF.

The table lists this clonotype with many counts. The rearrangement uses TRBV7-3 and TRBJ1-1; possibly TRBD1 for D (6 bases). V lost 5 bases, J lost 5 bases, and 18 bases lay in between. This CDR3 region has 15 residues. The germline CDR1 and CDR2 sequences are SGHTA and FQGTGA. The CDR3 loop reads CASSAYRVVSTEAFF. The DNA for the CDR3 is TGTGCCAGCAGCGCATACAGGGTGGTCTCGACTGAAGCTTTCTTT.

The chain combines TRBV7-2 with TRBJ2-4; D ambiguous. The CDR3 length is 14 residues. Germline-derived CDR1 and CDR2 are SGHTA and FQGNSA. Trimming left V 0 bases short and J 13 bases short, with 16 bases between. The CDR3 coding sequence is TGTGCCAGCAGCTTAGCACGACCAACGGGTGAGCAGTACTTC. Translation: CASSLARPTGEQYF.

The CDR3, as DNA: TGTGCCAGCAGCTTGCAGGGTTGGGACGAGCAGTACTTC. Translated, it gives CASSLQGWDEQYF. The rearrangement uses TRBV7-6 and TRBJ2-5, with D perhaps TRBD1 (5 bases). The DNA end lines up better with TRBJ2-7; the J call may be wrong. The germline V gene encodes CDR1 SGHVS and CDR2 FNYEAQ. The CDR3 runs 13 residues.

This clonotype came up once. The CDR3 reads CASSLVAGGRGTDTQYF. CDR3 coding DNA: TGTGCCAGCAGCTTAGTGGCTGGCGGGAGGGGCACAGATACGCAGTATTTT. This chain uses TRBV7-2 with TRBJ2-3; 9 nucleotides agree with TRBD2. The CDR3 totals 17 residues. CDR1 and CDR2 (germline): SGHTA, FQGNSA. The V and J ends lost 1 base and 1 base, in that order; junction bases with no gene match: 6.

This clonotype came up many times. A much more abundant neighbour one base away suggests this may be a read error. The chain links TRBV10-2 to TRBJ2-5; either TRBD1 or TRBD2 may supply D (5 bases each). The germline gives CDR1 WSHSY, CDR2 SAAADI. The CDR3 totals 13 residues. Trimming removed 6 bases from V and 11 bases from J, with 19 bases in between. The CDR3 reads CASRWDVNNEQYF. The CDR3 nucleotides read TGCGCCAGCAGGTGGGACGTAAACAATGAGCAGTACTTC.